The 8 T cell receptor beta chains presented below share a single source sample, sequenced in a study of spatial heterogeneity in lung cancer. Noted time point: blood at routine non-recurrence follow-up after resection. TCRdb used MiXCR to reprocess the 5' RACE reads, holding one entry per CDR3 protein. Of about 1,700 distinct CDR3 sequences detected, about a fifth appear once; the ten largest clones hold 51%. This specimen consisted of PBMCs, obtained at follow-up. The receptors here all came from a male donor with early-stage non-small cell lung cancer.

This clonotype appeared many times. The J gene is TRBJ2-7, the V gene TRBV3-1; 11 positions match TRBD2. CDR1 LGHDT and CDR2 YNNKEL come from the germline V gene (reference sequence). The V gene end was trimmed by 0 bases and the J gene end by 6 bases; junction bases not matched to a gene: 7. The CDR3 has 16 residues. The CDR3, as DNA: TGTGCCAGCAGCCAAGATCTGACTAGCGGGGCCACCGAGCAGTACTTC. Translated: CASSQDLTSGATEQYF.

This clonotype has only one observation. CDR3 nucleotide sequence: TGTGCCAGCAGCTTGGACCAGGGGTCTCTGTACGAGCAGTACTTC. This gives the protein CASSLDQGSLYEQYF. J is TRBJ2-7 and V is TRBV5-4, with a possible D match to TRBD1 (6 bases). The ends were cut back, 0 bases at V and 4 bases at J, with 14 bases in the middle. Germline loops: CDR1 SGHNT, CDR2 YYREEE (reference sequence). The CDR3 totals 15 residues.

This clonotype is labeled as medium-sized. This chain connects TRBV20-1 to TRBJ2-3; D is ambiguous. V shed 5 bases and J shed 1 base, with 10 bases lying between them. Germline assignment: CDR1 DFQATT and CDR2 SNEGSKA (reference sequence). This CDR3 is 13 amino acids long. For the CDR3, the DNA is TGCAGTGCTCGCATATCACGCACAGATACGCAGTATTTT. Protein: CSARISRTDTQYF.

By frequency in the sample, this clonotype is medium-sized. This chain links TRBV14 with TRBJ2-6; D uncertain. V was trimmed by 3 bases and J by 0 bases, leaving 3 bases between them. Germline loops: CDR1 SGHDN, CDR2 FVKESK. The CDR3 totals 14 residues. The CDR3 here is CASSQFSGANVLTF. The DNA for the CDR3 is TGTGCCAGCAGCCAGTTCTCTGGGGCCAACGTCCTGACTTTC.

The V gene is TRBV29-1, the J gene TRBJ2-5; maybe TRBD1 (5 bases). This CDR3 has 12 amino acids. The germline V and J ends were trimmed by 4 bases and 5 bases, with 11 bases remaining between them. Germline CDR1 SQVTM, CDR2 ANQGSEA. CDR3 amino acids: CSVAGSSETQYF. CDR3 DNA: TGCAGCGTTGCAGGGTCCAGCGAGACCCAGTACTTC.

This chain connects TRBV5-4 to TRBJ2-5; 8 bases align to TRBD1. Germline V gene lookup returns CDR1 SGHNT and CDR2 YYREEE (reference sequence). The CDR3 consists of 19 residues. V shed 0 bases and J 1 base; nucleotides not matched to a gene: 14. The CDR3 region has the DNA TGTGCCAGCAGCTTGGAACCGTTCGCGTGGGACAGGCTCCAAGAGACCCAGTACTTC. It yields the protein CASSLEPFAWDRLQETQYF.

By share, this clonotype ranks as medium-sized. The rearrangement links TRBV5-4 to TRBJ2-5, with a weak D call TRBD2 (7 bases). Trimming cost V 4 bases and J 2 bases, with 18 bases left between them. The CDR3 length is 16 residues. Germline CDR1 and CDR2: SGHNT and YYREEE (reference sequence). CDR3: CASSLGRGGRQETQYF. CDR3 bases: TGTGCCAGCAGCCTGGGTCGCGGGGGCCGACAAGAGACCCAGTACTTC. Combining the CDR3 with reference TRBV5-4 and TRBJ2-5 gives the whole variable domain ETGVTQSPTHLIKTRGQQVTLRCSSQSGHNTVSWYQQALGQGPQFIFQYYREEENGRGNFPPRFSGLQFPNYSSELNVNALELDDSALYLCASSLGRGGRQETQYFGPGTRLLVL.

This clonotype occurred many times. Written as DNA, the CDR3 is TGTGCCAGTAGTATCGGTCCTAGCGGGGAAACCCAGTACTTC. Protein sequence: CASSIGPSGETQYF. The chain employs TRBV19 and TRBJ2-5, with 9 bases that match TRBD2. This CDR3 has 14 amino acids. Germline V gene sequence: CDR1 LNHDA, CDR2 SQIVND (reference sequence). V lost 3 bases, J lost 8 bases, and 7 bases stayed unmatched. The whole variable domain, filled in from reference TRBV19 and TRBJ2-5, reads DGGITQSPKYLFRKEGQNVTLSCEQNLNHDAMYWYRQDPGQGLRLIYYSQIVNDFQKGDIAEGYSVSREKKESFPLTVTSAQKNPTAFYLCASSIGPSGETQYFGPGTRLLVL.